This record concerns one T cell receptor (beta chain) sequence. Its antigen is still unknown. Gene names follow the mouse nomenclature. The missing CDR3 end, 1 residue past where the read stops, is filled in from the germline J gene. Repertoires were generated with immunoSEQ multiplex PCR, while TCRdb's copy carries only in-frame clones and drops some. The data contain about 4,400 clones, around half of them singletons. These data are taken from a study of tissue T cells after allogeneic stem cell transplantation. Regarding the study as a whole: Blood and spleen captured only part of the tissue TCR repertoire. TCR repertoires tracked anatomic similarity, regardless of disease or transplant status. This small cohort was clinically heterogeneous, and sampling depth was a limitation.

The time point here: mouse harvest day 14 after allogeneic transplant. The graft held 10^6 splenic CD5+ T cells and 10^7 T-cell-depleted bone marrow cells. B6 (H2b) cells into BALB/c (H2d) mice; tissues taken at day 7 or 14. The CDR3 length is 11 residues. V dropped 8 bases and J dropped 2 bases, with 3 bases sitting between them. CDR1 and CDR2 (germline): KGHPV, FQNQEV (reference sequence). V and J are TRBV26 and TRBJ2-2; D remains ambiguous. This TCR was recovered from a female BALB/c mouse given C57BL/6 T cells with graft-versus-host disease after an allogeneic hematopoietic cell transplant. The source material was lymph node tissue. The covered CDR3 bases are TGTGCCAGCGACAACACCGGGCAGCTCTAC. As protein: CASDNTGQLY. The full-length CDR3 reads as CASDNTGQLYF.